The subject of this entry is one TCR beta chain. CDR3 length: 13 amino acids. V lost 6 bases and J 7 bases, leaving 13 bases between the germline ends. Per germline, CDR1 SGHTA and CDR2 FQGNSA. This record belongs to a study of blood T cell repertoires in COVID-19. Study in general: Samples representing acute and convalescent COVID-19 were sourced from the United States, Italy and Spain.

Using immunoSEQ multiplex PCR, the repertoire was profiled, and TCRdb retains in-frame clones only, with some absent. Of 55,000 to 80,000 clones in the sample, about 86% are singletons; the top ten hold around 5%. This chain links TRBV7-2 with TRBJ1-5; tentative D call: TRBD1 (5 bases). The specimen sequenced was peripheral blood. This clonotype originated in a man aged 50-60 years with active COVID-19. In DNA, the CDR3 is TGTGCCAGCAGGGGGGGATCAGGGCAGCCCCAGCATTTT. Encoded protein: CASRGGSGQPQHF.